The 9 T cell receptor beta chains below come from one sample, sequenced in a study of T cell responses to AZD1222 COVID-19 vaccine. Data came from immunoSEQ multiplex PCR; TCRdb stores just in-frame clones and leaves some out. There are some 120,000 clones in the sample; just over 85% occur only once, and around a tenth lies in the top ten. Sequences were derived from peripheral blood, sampled on day 0 of AZD1222 vaccination. Receptor source: an adult in good health.

This clone has a handful of counts. V gene TRBV28 combines with J gene TRBJ1-3; 8 bases agree with TRBD1. CDR1 is MDHEN, CDR2 SYDVKM, per germline. With V trimmed by 6 bases and J by 1 base, 5 bases remained unmatched. The CDR3 sequence is 15 residues long. CDR3 residues: CASRAGGASGNTIYF. DNA for the CDR3: TGTGCCAGCAGGGCAGGGGGCGCGTCTGGAAACACCATATATTTT.

This clone was seen just once. The chain recombines TRBV28 with TRBJ2-2; D might be TRBD1 (6 bases). Germline V gene sequence: CDR1 MDHEN, CDR2 SYDVKM. The CDR3 has 18 amino acids. V was trimmed by 3 bases and J by 0 bases, leaving 17 bases between them. The CDR3 bases are TGTGCCAGCAGTTTCTTCCCCAGGGGCGCCGCGAACACCGGGGAGCTGTTTTTT. Translation: CASSFFPRGAANTGELFF.

The gene calls are TRBV12-3 or TRBV12-4 and TRBJ1-1, with a possible D match to TRBD1 (5 bases). V lost 5 bases and J lost 5, with 12 bases in between. CDR3 length: 13 amino acids. The chain's CDR3 is CASSRQWGTEAFF. The CDR3 nucleotides read TGTGCCAGCAGTCGACAGTGGGGGACTGAAGCTTTCTTT.

The chain couples TRBV7-2 to TRBJ1-4; no firm D call. The V gene's germline CDR1 is SGHTA and CDR2 FQGNSA. The length of the CDR3 is 13 residues. Between the trimmed V and J ends, which lost 1 base and 8 bases, there was a span of 8 bases. This CDR3 is CASSLGIWEKLFF. The CDR3 DNA reads TGTGCCAGCAGCTTAGGGATTTGGGAAAAACTGTTTTTT. Using reference TRBV7-2 and TRBJ1-4 for the parts outside the CDR3, the full variable domain is GAGVSQSPSNKVTEKGKDVELRCDPISGHTALYWYRQSLGQGLEFLIYFQGNSAPDKSGLPSDRFSAERTGGSVSTLTIQRTQQEDSAVYLCASSLGIWEKLFFGSGTQLSVL.

V gene TRBV7-3 combines with J gene TRBJ2-5; TRBD1 is a possible D gene (6 bases). The V and J ends lost 4 bases and 5 bases respectively, with 11 bases between them. This CDR3 region has 13 residues. Looked up from germline, CDR1 is SGHTA and CDR2 is FQGTGA. This chain's CDR3 is CASSSGQGETQYF. CDR3 coding DNA: TGTGCCAGCAGCTCGGGGCAGGGGGAGACCCAGTACTTC.

This clone has a handful of counts. The chain links TRBV28 to TRBJ2-3; 8 nucleotides agree with TRBD2. The V and J ends lost 4 bases and 4 bases, in that order; junction bases with no gene match: 10. The CDR3 length is 16 residues. Germline V gene data show CDR1 as MDHEN and CDR2 as SYDVKM. CDR3 nucleotide sequence: TGTGCCAGCAGTTCCTCGGTTAGCGGGGTCCCAGATACGCAGTATTTT. This encodes CASSSSVSGVPDTQYF.

The chain uses TRBV7-3 and TRBJ2-1, with unresolved D. Germline CDR1 is SGHTA and CDR2 is FQGTGA. V dropped 1 base and J dropped 4 bases, with 5 bases sitting between them. The CDR3 is 13 amino acids. The chain's CDR3 is CASSLMAYNEQFF. In nucleotides, the CDR3 is TGTGCCAGCAGCTTAATGGCTTACAATGAGCAGTTCTTC.

This chain links TRBV7-3 with TRBJ1-1; a weak D match, TRBD1 (5 bases). CDR1 is SGHTA, CDR2 FQGTGA, per germline. The length of the CDR3 is 14 residues. V was clipped by 4 bases and J by 4 bases, with 13 bases between them. The CDR3 DNA is TGTGCCAGCAGCTCGCAGGGTTTCGGCACTGAAGCTTTCTTT. Its translation: CASSSQGFGTEAFF.

This clone appeared a single time. The rearrangement uses TRBV7-2 and TRBJ2-5; either TRBD1 or TRBD2 may supply D (6 bases each). Germline CDR1 is SGHTA and CDR2 is FQGNSA. This CDR3 has 13 amino acids. V was cut by 5 bases and J by 4 bases, with 11 bases left in between. The CDR3 loop is CASSTRGRETQYF. CDR3 DNA: TGTGCCAGCAGCACCCGGGGGCGAGAGACCCAGTACTTC.